The 15 T cell receptor beta chains below come from one sample, sequenced in a study of T cells in Graves' hyperthyroidism and ophthalmopathy. RNA transcripts provided the source from which TCR beta CDR3 regions were amplified. An initial round of RT-PCR targeting the TCR CDR3 relied on the HTBI primer set. TCRdb itself ran the multiplex PCR reads through MiXCR, one entry per CDR3 protein. Altogether some 270,000 distinct CDR3 sequences are present, more than 20% being singletons, with the ten largest covering 35%. The sample consisted of blood. Source of these receptors: a woman aged 40 to 50 with Graves' ophthalmopathy.

This clonotype was recorded at least ten times. CDR3 protein: CATSRARNPGNTIYF. The CDR3 DNA follows: TGTGCCACCAGCAGAGCACGGAATCCTGGAAACACCATATATTTT. The chain carries TRBV15 and TRBJ1-3; no clear D gene. CDR1 and CDR2 from the germline V gene are LNHNV and YYDKDF (reference sequence). Trimming removed 1 base at V and 2 bases at J, with 9 bases between. CDR3 length equals 15 residues. Complete variable domain (other parts from reference TRBV15 and TRBJ1-3): DAMVIQNPRYQVTQFGKPVTLSCSQTLNHNVMYWYQQKSSQAPKLLFHYYDKDFNNEADTPDNFQSRRPNTSFCFLDIRSPGLGDTAMYLCATSRARNPGNTIYFGEGSWLTVV.

This clonotype has ten or more counts. The rearrangement joins TRBV11-2 to TRBJ2-3; possible D gene TRBD1, 5 bases. V lost 4 bases to trimming and J lost 7 bases, with 9 bases between them. CDR3 length equals 12 residues. Germline CDR1 and CDR2: SGHAT and FQNNGV. In DNA form, the CDR3 reads TGTGCCAGCAGCTCTCAGGGATATACGCAGTATTTT. Translating gives CASSSQGYTQYF.

This clonotype was recorded many times. The chain links TRBV5-1 to TRBJ1-2; 8 bases line up with TRBD1. Germline V gene sequence: CDR1 SGHRS, CDR2 YFSETQ. V was clipped by 2 bases and J by 2 bases; unmatched bases: 11. The CDR3 is 17 residues long. The CDR3 DNA is TGCGCCAGCAGCTTCCTGGCGTTGGACAGGGTAAACTATGGCTACACCTTC. Translated: CASSFLALDRVNYGYTF.

The table lists this clonotype with many counts. The chain couples TRBV6-1 to TRBJ1-5; 12 bases agree with TRBD1. CDR3 size: 16 residues. CDR1 is MNHNS and CDR2 is SASEGT in the germline V gene. The V and J ends lost 6 bases and 6 bases, in that order; junction bases with no gene match: 9. CDR3 loop: CASRATGTGGIQPQHF. Written as DNA, the CDR3 is TGTGCCAGCAGGGCAACCGGGACAGGGGGCATTCAGCCCCAGCATTTT.

This clonotype came up a few times. V is TRBV20-1 and J is TRBJ2-5; weak D call: TRBD2 (5 bases). Trimming shortened V by 5 bases and J by 4 bases, and 14 bases separated the two germline ends. CDR3 size: 13 residues. CDR1 is DFQATT, CDR2 SNEGSKA, per germline (reference sequence). CDR3 DNA sequence: TGCAGTGCTGTAGTAGCCCGGGGAGAGACCCAGTACTTC. This sequence encodes CSAVVARGETQYF.

This clonotype was found many times. This rearrangement joins TRBV30 to TRBJ1-2; 8 nucleotides match TRBD1. CDR3 length equals 15 residues. Trimming at V came to 5 bases and at J to 2 bases, leaving 10 bases not matched to a gene. Looked up from germline, CDR1 is GTSNPN and CDR2 is SVGIG (reference sequence). The CDR3 here is CAWSGGLGKNYGYTF. Here the CDR3 DNA reads TGTGCCTGGTCAGGGGGCCTGGGGAAGAACTATGGCTACACCTTC.

The rearrangement links TRBV6-2 or TRBV6-3 to TRBJ2-7; TRBD2 matches 7 bases. The length of the CDR3 is 12 residues. Germline assignment: CDR1 MNHEY and CDR2 SVGEGT. Losses at the gene ends were 6 bases for V and 6 bases for J; bases not matched to a gene: 5. The CDR3 spells CASRTAGVEQYF. The CDR3 nucleotides read TGTGCCAGCAGGACGGCGGGAGTCGAGCAGTACTTC.

This clonotype has ten or more counts. The chain links TRBV7-8 to TRBJ1-1; D is ambiguous. Germline V lookup: CDR1 SGHVS, CDR2 FQNEAQ. Trimming took 1 base from V and 5 from J, leaving 11 bases between them. The CDR3 contains 14 residues. Here the CDR3 reads CASSLVGQRTEAFF. The CDR3 nucleotides read TGTGCCAGCAGCTTAGTCGGCCAGAGGACTGAAGCTTTCTTT.

Worth noting for this clonotype: One junction end disagrees with the germline gene, perhaps due to a read error. The V and J genes are TRBV19 and TRBJ1-2; weak D call: TRBD1 (5 bases). This CDR3 is 13 amino acids long. CDR1 and CDR2 from the germline V gene are LNHDA and SQIVND (reference sequence). As DNA, the CDR3 is TGTGCCAGTTCCGAAGGGGCAGTCTATGGCTACAACTTC. The encoded protein is CASSEGAVYGYNF.

This clonotype showed up many times. The rearrangement links TRBV6-5 to TRBJ2-7; D is possibly TRBD1 (8 bases). V was cut by 7 bases and J by 1 base, with 11 bases left in between. Germline CDR1 MNHEY, CDR2 SVGAGI. CDR3 length: 13 residues. Here the CDR3 DNA reads TGTGCCAGCAACAGGGGGGGGTCCTACGAGCAGTACTTC. Protein product: CASNRGGSYEQYF.

The chain has TRBV28 and TRBJ2-7; TRBD1 is a possible D gene (7 bases). Germline CDR1 reads MDHEN; CDR2 reads SYDVKM. The CDR3 is 16 amino acids. V was cut by 3 bases and J by 1 base, with 16 bases left in between. Here the CDR3 DNA reads TGTGCCAGCAGTTTGGTGAATCAGGGGGGATCCTACGAGCAGTACTTC. Protein sequence: CASSLVNQGGSYEQYF. The entire variable domain, with the rest obtained from reference TRBV28 and TRBJ2-7, is as follows: DVKVTQSSRYLVKRTGEKVFLECVQDMDHENMFWYRQDPGLGLRLIYFSYDVKMKEKGDIPEGYSVSREKKERFSLILESASTNQTSMYLCASSLVNQGGSYEQYFGPGTRLTVT.

This clonotype was recorded at least ten times. The V call is TRBV27, the J call TRBJ1-5, with a weak D call TRBD1 (5 bases). This CDR3 has 14 amino acids. V was shortened by 2 bases and J by 6 bases, with 11 bases between the two germline ends. Germline lookup yields CDR1 MNHEY and CDR2 SMNVEV (reference sequence). The CDR3 spells CASSLAGNLQPQHF. The CDR3 DNA follows: TGTGCCAGCAGTTTAGCAGGGAATCTTCAGCCCCAGCATTTT.

This clonotype has at least ten counts. V gene TRBV25-1 combines with J gene TRBJ2-5, with 7 positions matching TRBD1. Germline-derived CDR1 and CDR2 are MGHDK and SYGVNS. Trimming cost V 3 bases and J 5 bases; bases outside gene matches: 9. The CDR3 runs to 15 residues. CDR3 amino acids: CASSEMTGRKETQYF. CDR3 in DNA: TGTGCCAGCAGTGAGATGACAGGGCGGAAGGAGACCCAGTACTTC.

The table lists this clonotype with many counts. V is TRBV13 and J is TRBJ1-1; 12 nucleotides agree with TRBD1. The J segment lost 6 bases and the V segment lost 0 bases, leaving 5 bases of the junction unmatched. The germline V gene encodes CDR1 PRHDT and CDR2 FYEKMQ (reference sequence). The CDR3 covers 16 residues. CDR3 in amino acids: CASSLGGQGAKAEAFF. CDR3 DNA: TGTGCCAGCAGCTTAGGGGGACAGGGGGCGAAAGCTGAAGCTTTCTTT. Based on the CDR3 plus reference TRBV13 and TRBJ1-1, the full variable domain is AAGVIQSPRHLIKEKRETATLKCYPIPRHDTVYWYQQGPGQDPQFLISFYEKMQSDKGSIPDRFSAQQFSDYHSELNMSSLELGDSALYFCASSLGGQGAKAEAFFGQGTRLTVV.

This clonotype was seen repeatedly, ten times or more. The chain employs TRBV7-2 and TRBJ2-5; D call uncertain. V lost 6 bases, J lost 2 bases, and 4 bases lay in between. CDR3 length: 11 residues. Germline CDR1 SGHTA, CDR2 FQGNSA. The chain's CDR3 is CASSRQETQYF. The CDR3, as DNA: TGTGCCAGCAGTCGGCAAGAGACCCAGTACTTC. The entire variable domain, with the rest obtained from reference TRBV7-2 and TRBJ2-5, is as follows: GAGVSQSPSNKVTEKGKDVELRCDPISGHTALYWYRQSLGQGLEFLIYFQGNSAPDKSGLPSDRFSAERTGGSVSTLTIQRTQQEDSAVYLCASSRQETQYFGPGTRLLVL.